This passage covers 14 T cell receptor beta chains from one sample sequenced in a study of blood T cells in healthy people across ages. The authors ran a second PCR of about 6 to 11 cycles using a sample-barcoded 5' primer and a J-beta primer mix. TCRdb redid the calling of the 5' RACE reads with MiXCR, one entry per CDR3 protein. The repertoire holds about 570,000 distinct CDR3 sequences, with 27% as singletons. The sequenced sample was blood. The receptors were gathered from a woman in her seventies in good health.

The J gene is TRBJ1-1, the V gene TRBV19; D perhaps matches TRBD1 (6 bases). V lost 2 bases to trimming and J lost 2 bases, with 9 bases between them. The germline gives CDR1 LNHDA, CDR2 SQIVND (reference sequence). There are 14 residues in the CDR3. The CDR3 DNA follows: TGTGCCAGTAGTATAAACAGGGATAACACTGAAGCTTTCTTT. Its protein product is CASSINRDNTEAFF.

This clonotype was counted at least ten times. This chain joins TRBV29-1 and TRBJ1-1; a weak D match, TRBD1 (6 bases). Between the trimmed V and J ends, which lost 6 bases and 1 base, there was a span of 18 bases. From germline, CDR1 is SQVTM and CDR2 ANQGSEA. The CDR3 consists of 15 residues. For the CDR3, the DNA is TGCAGCGTCCGTCCGGCAGGGGTAAGGAACACTGAAGCTTTCTTT. This gives the protein CSVRPAGVRNTEAFF. Full variable domain (missing parts from reference TRBV29-1 and TRBJ1-1): SAVISQKPSRDICQRGTSLTIQCQVDSQVTMMFWYRQQPGQSLTLIATANQGSEATYESGFVIDKFPISRPNLTFSTLTVSNMSPEDSSIYLCSVRPAGVRNTEAFFGQGTRLTVV.

The chain recombines TRBV20-1 with TRBJ2-5; TRBD2 matches at 13 bases. Germline-derived CDR1 and CDR2 are DFQATT and SNEGSKA (reference sequence). The V gene end was trimmed by 6 bases and the J gene end by 4 bases; junction bases not matched to a gene: 8. The CDR3 sequence is 15 residues long. The CDR3 here is CSAFRLAGGSETQYF. For the CDR3, the DNA is TGCAGTGCGTTTCGACTAGCGGGAGGATCAGAGACCCAGTACTTC.

The chain has TRBV7-2 and TRBJ2-7, with D possibly matching TRBD1 (6 bases). This CDR3 comprises 15 residues. CDR1 and CDR2 from the germline V gene are SGHTA and FQGNSA. Trimming pared 4 bases from V and 1 base from J, leaving 14 bases between. The DNA of the CDR3 is TGTGCCAGCAGCTCCTGGGGGCAGGGGTCCTACGAGCAGTACTTC. Translation: CASSSWGQGSYEQYF.

This clonotype was observed a few times. The rearrangement uses TRBV10-3 and TRBJ1-2; D is undetermined. This CDR3 has 15 residues. V dropped 3 bases and J dropped 0 bases, with 11 bases sitting between them. The germline V gene has CDR1 ENHRY and CDR2 SYGVKD. The CDR3 bases are TGTGCCATCAGTGAATCGGGTTTAGCTAACTATGGCTACACCTTC. It translates to CAISESGLANYGYTF.

This clonotype came up many times. The chain links TRBV5-6 to TRBJ1-6; D perhaps matches TRBD1 (5 bases). V was shortened by 7 bases and J by 4 bases, with 18 bases between the two germline ends. The CDR3 contains 16 residues. Germline V gene sequence: CDR1 SGHDT, CDR2 YYEEEE. In DNA, the CDR3 is TGTGCCAGCCTCGGGAGTCACGGGGGATATAATTCACCCCTCCACTTT. Its protein product is CASLGSHGGYNSPLHF.

The rearrangement links TRBV30 to TRBJ1-3; the D is unclear. This CDR3 contains 15 residues. CDR1 is GTSNPN, CDR2 SVGIG, per germline (reference sequence). Trimming took 2 bases from V and 2 from J, leaving 13 bases between them. CDR3 amino acids: CAWSPSGRPGNTIYF. DNA of the CDR3: TGTGCCTGGAGTCCCTCGGGGAGGCCTGGAAACACCATATATTTT.

This clonotype was seen only a few times. The chain uses TRBV20-1 and TRBJ2-1; a possible D gene is TRBD2 (6 bases). Germline V gene lookup returns CDR1 DFQATT and CDR2 SNEGSKA (reference sequence). CDR3 size: 15 residues. The germline V and J ends were trimmed by 7 bases and 5 bases, with 21 bases remaining between them. The CDR3 DNA follows: TGCAGTGTCGCGTCCCCCCTGCGGGGTAACAATGAGCAGTTCTTC. Translated: CSVASPLRGNNEQFF.

This clonotype was seen more than once but under ten times. The chain carries TRBV5-1 and TRBJ2-7; the match to TRBD2 covers 7 bases. V lost 0 bases to trimming and J lost 7 bases; unmatched junction nucleotides: 4. Germline V CDR1 and CDR2: SGHRS, YFSETQ. The CDR3 has 13 residues. In nucleotides, the CDR3 is TGCGCCAGCAGCTTGGTCGGGGGGAATGAGCAGTACTTC. Amino acid sequence: CASSLVGGNEQYF. Filled out from reference TRBV5-1 and TRBJ2-7, the complete variable domain reads KAGVTQTPRYLIKTRGQQVTLSCSPISGHRSVSWYQQTPGQGLQFLFEYFSETQRNKGNFPGRFSGRQFSNSRSEMNVSTLELGDSALYLCASSLVGGNEQYFGPGTRLTVT.

This chain uses TRBV7-9 with TRBJ2-5; D is unresolved. Deletions cut 3 bases from V and 4 bases from J, with 12 bases between. The CDR3 runs 14 residues. CDR1 and CDR2 from the germline V gene are SEHNR and FQNEAQ (reference sequence). CDR3: CASSFTPLRETQYF. The CDR3 DNA sequence: TGTGCCAGCAGCTTTACGCCACTCAGAGAGACCCAGTACTTC.

This clonotype was recorded a few times. The CDR3 sequence is CASSATSVTYEQYF. Written as DNA, the CDR3 is TGCGCCAGCAGCGCAACTAGTGTGACTTACGAGCAGTACTTC. V is TRBV5-1 and J is TRBJ2-7, with D maybe TRBD2 (5 bases). Germline CDR1 SGHRS, CDR2 YFSETQ. CDR3 length: 14 amino acids. Deletions cut 4 bases from V and 4 bases from J, with 15 bases between.

The chain employs TRBV24-1 and TRBJ2-5; 9 bases map to TRBD1. The J call may be incorrect, as the DNA end agrees better with TRBJ2-1. Germline V CDR1 and CDR2: KGHDR, SFDVKD. This CDR3 has 16 amino acids. CDR3 bases: TGTGCCACCAGTGAGGCACAGGGGGCTCCTCACAATGAGCAGTTCTTC. It codes for CATSEAQGAPHNEQFF.

V is TRBV18 and J is TRBJ1-4; tentative D call: TRBD1 (6 bases). Trimming left V 0 bases short and J 8 bases short, with 13 bases between. Germline V gene lookup returns CDR1 KGHSH and CDR2 LQKENI. The CDR3 spans 15 residues. Here the CDR3 reads CASSPPSRGEEKLFF. DNA for the CDR3: TGTGCCAGCTCACCACCTTCCAGGGGAGAGGAAAAACTGTTTTTT.

The V call is TRBV7-9, the J call TRBJ1-1; weak D call: TRBD1 (5 bases). The CDR3 is made up of 15 amino acids. Trimming took 8 bases from V and 4 from J, leaving 20 bases between them. CDR1 is SEHNR, CDR2 FQNEAQ, per germline (reference sequence). The CDR3 loop reads CASAPRGSQTTEAFF. CDR3 in DNA: TGTGCCAGCGCTCCGCGGGGGAGCCAGACCACTGAAGCTTTCTTT.